This TCR beta chain appears in the sequencing data of a study of neoadjuvant anti-PD-1 for oral cavity cancer. Study results and limitations: Higher pretreatment blood Treg/Th17 ratios correlated with higher pretreatment blood and lower post-treatment tumor TCRbeta clonality.

Time point indicated: after neoadjuvant nivolumab, at surgical resection. Remarks on this clone: The antigen is undetermined.

V shed 1 base and J shed 0 bases, with 8 bases lying between them. Germline assignment: CDR1 SGDLS and CDR2 YYNGEE. This CDR3 is 15 amino acids long. Libraries were prepared by immunoSEQ multiplex PCR; TCRdb keeps only in-frame clonotypes and omits some of them. The sample holds around 24,000 clones, over 20% seen once. The source is a person aged 40-85 years with oral cavity squamous cell carcinoma. This specimen was tumor tissue, taken after nivolumab (anti-PD-1) treatment. This rearrangement joins TRBV9 to TRBJ2-1, with D hard to call. This chain's CDR3 is CASSVSWDSYNEQFF. The CDR3 nucleotides are TGTGCCAGCAGCGTAAGTTGGGACTCCTACAATGAGCAGTTCTTC.